These T cell receptor beta chains were read from a single sample in a study of blood T cell repertoires in COVID-19. Only in-frame clones appear in the TCRdb table, and some are missing; sequencing was by immunoSEQ multiplex PCR. The data hold 130,000 to 150,000 clones, with more than 65% observed a single time. Material: peripheral blood. These receptors originate from a man aged 60 to 75 with active or convalescent COVID-19. Each CDR3 is given with its conserved first and last residue. D genes are given only for firm matches. Size values are once, few and many counts, or a class for expanded clones, and some rows have none.

>TRBJ1-1|-|TRBV18|-|12
TGTGCCAGCTCATTCGTCGGTTCTGAAGCTTTCTTT
CASSFVGSEAFF
>TRBJ2-7|-|TRBV5-1|-|15
TGCGCCAGCAGCCACGGACAGCAGACCTCCTACGAGCAGTACTTC
CASSHGQQTSYEQYF
>TRBJ1-5|-|TRBV28|-|14
TGTGCCAGCAGTTTAGGCGGTTCAAATCAGCCCCAGCATTTT
CASSLGGSNQPQHF
>TRBJ1-6|-|TRBV7-9|-|13
TGTGCCAGCAGCTTTGGAGGGAATTCACCCCTCCACTTT
CASSFGGNSPLHF
>TRBJ2-3|TRBD1|TRBV5-8|-|13
TGTGCCAGCAGGGACAGGACAGCAGATACGCAGTATTTT
CASRDRTADTQYF
>TRBJ1-6|TRBD1|TRBV7-2|-|16
TGTGCCAGCAGCTTATGGGAGACAGGGGGAAGCTCACCCCTCCACTTT
CASSLWETGGSSPLHF
>TRBJ2-1|TRBD2|TRBV11-2|once|19
TGTGCCAGCAGCTTAGACGGACTAGCGGGAGGGAGCTCCTACAATGAGCAGTTCTTC
CASSLDGLAGGSSYNEQFF
>TRBJ2-1|TRBD1|TRBV4-1|-|15
TGCGCCAGCAGCCAAGAGTTTCAGGGGGTGAATGAGCAGTTCTTC
CASSQEFQGVNEQFF
>TRBJ1-3|-|TRBV4-3|-|14
TGCGCCAGCAGCCAAGAGGCCAGGGGAAACACCATATATTTT
CASSQEARGNTIYF
>TRBJ2-3|TRBD2|TRBV18|-|18
TGTGCCAGCTCCCCCGGGACTAGCGGGAGTTCTAGCACAGATACGCAGTATTTT
CASSPGTSGSSSTDTQYF
>TRBJ2-5|-|TRBV6-5|-|15
TGTGCCAGCAGTTACTCCCGGACAAGAGTCGAGACCCAGTACTTC
CASSYSRTRVETQYF
>TRBJ2-1|-|TRBV15|-|13
TGTGCCACCAGCAGAGGACTTTACAATGAGCAGTTCTTC
CATSRGLYNEQFF
>TRBJ1-4|-|TRBV6-1|-|16
TGTGCCAGCAGTGAGACCGGGACTGGGAGGAGTGAAAAACTGTTTTTT
CASSETGTGRSEKLFF
>TRBJ2-5|TRBD1|TRBV6-5|once|16
TGTGCCAGCAGTTACTGGGGGACAGGGAATGGAGAGACCCAGTACTTC
CASSYWGTGNGETQYF
>TRBJ2-5|TRBD2|TRBV3-1/TRBV3-2|-|22
TGTGCCAGCAGCCAAGAACGTCTCCGACGCGCTAGCGGGAGCGACCAACAAGAGACCCAGTACTTC
CASSQERLRRASGSDQQETQYF
>TRBJ1-1|-|TRBV7-2|few|11
TGTGCCAGCAGCTCAAACACTGAAGCTTTCTTT
CASSSNTEAFF
>TRBJ2-4|TRBD1|TRBV5-6|-|15
TGTGCCAGCAGCTTTGGACAGGGCAACGGTGGCATTCAGTACTTC
CASSFGQGNGGIQYF
>TRBJ1-3|-|TRBV19|-|15
TGTGCCAGTAGTATAGACAGGACACTTGGAAACACCATATATTTT
CASSIDRTLGNTIYF
>TRBJ2-1|-|TRBV5-1|-|16
TGCGCCAGCAGCTCGGCAGGGGCGAGCTCCTACAATGAGCAGTTCTTC
CASSSAGASSYNEQFF
>TRBJ1-2|-|TRBV11-3|few|15
TGTGCCAGCAGCTCGCAGGCGGGGCACGTACTCGACTACACCTTC
CASSSQAGHVLDYTF
>TRBJ1-4|-|TRBV5-6|-|12
TGTGCCAGCAGCTTGCTAGGTGAAAAACTGTTTTTT
CASSLLGEKLFF
>TRBJ2-2|-|TRBV12-3/TRBV12-4|-|13
TGTGCCAGCAGTTTGGGTGACAGGGGGGAGCTGTTTTTT
CASSLGDRGELFF